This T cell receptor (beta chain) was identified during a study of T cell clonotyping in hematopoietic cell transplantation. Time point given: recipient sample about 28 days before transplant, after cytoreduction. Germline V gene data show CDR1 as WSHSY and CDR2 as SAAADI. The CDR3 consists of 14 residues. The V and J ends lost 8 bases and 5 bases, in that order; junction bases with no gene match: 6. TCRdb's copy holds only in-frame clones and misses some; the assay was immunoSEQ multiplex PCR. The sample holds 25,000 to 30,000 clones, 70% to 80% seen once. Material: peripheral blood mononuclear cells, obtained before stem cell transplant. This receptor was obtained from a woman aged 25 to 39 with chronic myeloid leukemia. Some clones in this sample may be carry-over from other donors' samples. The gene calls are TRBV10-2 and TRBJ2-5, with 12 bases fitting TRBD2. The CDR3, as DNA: TGCGCCAGCTCTAGCGGGGGGGCCTTTGAGACCCAGTACTTC. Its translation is CASSSGGAFETQYF.